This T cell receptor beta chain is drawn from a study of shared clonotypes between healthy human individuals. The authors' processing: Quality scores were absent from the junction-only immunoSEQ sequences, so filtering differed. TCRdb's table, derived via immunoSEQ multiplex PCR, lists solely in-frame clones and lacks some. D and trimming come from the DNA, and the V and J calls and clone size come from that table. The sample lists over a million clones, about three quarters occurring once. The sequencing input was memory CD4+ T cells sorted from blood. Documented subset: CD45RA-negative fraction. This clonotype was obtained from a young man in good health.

The chain's CDR3 is CASRAGGESGNTIYF. The DNA for the CDR3 is TGTGCCAGCAGGGCAGGGGGCGAATCGGGAAACACCATATATTTT. The chain combines TRBV7-9 with TRBJ1-3; 8 bases fit TRBD1. V lost 6 bases and J lost 4; bases outside the gene matches: 8. This CDR3 is built from 15 residues. Germline-derived CDR1 and CDR2 are SEHNR and FQNEAQ (reference sequence).